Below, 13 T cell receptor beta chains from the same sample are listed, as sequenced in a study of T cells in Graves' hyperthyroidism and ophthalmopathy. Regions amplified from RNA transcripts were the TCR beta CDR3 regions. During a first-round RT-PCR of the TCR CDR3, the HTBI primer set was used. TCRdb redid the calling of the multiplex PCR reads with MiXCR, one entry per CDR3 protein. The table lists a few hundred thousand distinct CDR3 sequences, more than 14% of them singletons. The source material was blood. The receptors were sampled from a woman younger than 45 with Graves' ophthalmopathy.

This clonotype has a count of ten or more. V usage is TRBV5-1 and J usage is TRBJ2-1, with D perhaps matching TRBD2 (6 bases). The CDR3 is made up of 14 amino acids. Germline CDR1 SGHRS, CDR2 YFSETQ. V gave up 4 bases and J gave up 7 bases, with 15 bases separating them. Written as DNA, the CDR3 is TGCGCCAGCAGCCTAGGGACTGTTTCTAATGAGCAGTTCTTC. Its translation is CASSLGTVSNEQFF.

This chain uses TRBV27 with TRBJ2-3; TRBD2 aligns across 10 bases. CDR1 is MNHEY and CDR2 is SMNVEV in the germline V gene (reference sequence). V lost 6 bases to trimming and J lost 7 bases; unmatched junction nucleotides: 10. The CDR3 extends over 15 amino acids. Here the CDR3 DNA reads TGTGCCAGCAGGAATAGCGGGGGGCCCCTTCATACGCAGTATTTT. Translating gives CASRNSGGPLHTQYF.

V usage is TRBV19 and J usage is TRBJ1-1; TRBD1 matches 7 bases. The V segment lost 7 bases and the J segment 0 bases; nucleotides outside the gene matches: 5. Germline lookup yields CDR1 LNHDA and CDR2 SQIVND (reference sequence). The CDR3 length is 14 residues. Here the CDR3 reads CASNEDRLNTEAFF. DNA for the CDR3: TGTGCCAGTAATGAGGACAGGCTGAACACTGAAGCTTTCTTT. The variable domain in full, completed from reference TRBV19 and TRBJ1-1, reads DGGITQSPKYLFRKEGQNVTLSCEQNLNHDAMYWYRQDPGQGLRLIYYSQIVNDFQKGDIAEGYSVSREKKESFPLTVTSAQKNPTAFYLCASNEDRLNTEAFFGQGTRLTVV.

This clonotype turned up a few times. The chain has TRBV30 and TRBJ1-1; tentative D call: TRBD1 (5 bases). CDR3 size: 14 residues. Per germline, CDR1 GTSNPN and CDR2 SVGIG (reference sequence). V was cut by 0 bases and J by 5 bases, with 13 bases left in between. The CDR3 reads CAWSVQDKRTEAFF. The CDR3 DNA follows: TGTGCCTGGAGTGTACAGGACAAACGGACTGAAGCTTTCTTT.

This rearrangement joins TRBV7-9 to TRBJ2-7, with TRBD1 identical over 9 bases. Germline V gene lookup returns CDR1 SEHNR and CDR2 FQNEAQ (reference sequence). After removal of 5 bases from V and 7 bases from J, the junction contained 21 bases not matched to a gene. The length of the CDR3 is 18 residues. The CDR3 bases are TGTGCCAGCAGCGGTCTACCTCTCGCGGGACAGGGACTCGGGGAGCAGTACTTC. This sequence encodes CASSGLPLAGQGLGEQYF.

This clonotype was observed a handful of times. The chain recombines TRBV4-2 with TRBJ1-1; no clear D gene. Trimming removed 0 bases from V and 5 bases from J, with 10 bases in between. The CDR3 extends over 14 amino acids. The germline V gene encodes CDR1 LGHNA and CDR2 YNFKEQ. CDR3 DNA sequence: TGTGCCAGCAGCCAAGAATGGGGATGGACTGAAGCTTTCTTT. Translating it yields CASSQEWGWTEAFF.

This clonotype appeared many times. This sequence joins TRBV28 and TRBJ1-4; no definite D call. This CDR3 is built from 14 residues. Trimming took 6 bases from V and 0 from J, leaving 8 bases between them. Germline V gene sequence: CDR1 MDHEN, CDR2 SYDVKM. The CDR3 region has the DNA TGTGCCAGCAGGAGGGAGCCAACTAATGAAAAACTGTTTTTT. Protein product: CASRREPTNEKLFF.

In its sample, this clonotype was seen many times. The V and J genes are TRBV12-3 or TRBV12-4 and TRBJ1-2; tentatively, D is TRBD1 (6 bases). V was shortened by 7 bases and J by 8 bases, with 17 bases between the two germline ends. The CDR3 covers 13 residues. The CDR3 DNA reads TGTGCCAGCACTCCAGGGGAGGGCGGCGGCTACACCTTC. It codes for CASTPGEGGGYTF.

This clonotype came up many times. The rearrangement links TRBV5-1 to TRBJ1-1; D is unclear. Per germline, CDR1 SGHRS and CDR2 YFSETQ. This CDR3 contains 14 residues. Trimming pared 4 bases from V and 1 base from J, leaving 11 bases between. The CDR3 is CASSPSNKNTEAFF. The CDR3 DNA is TGCGCCAGCAGCCCATCCAACAAGAACACTGAAGCTTTCTTT.

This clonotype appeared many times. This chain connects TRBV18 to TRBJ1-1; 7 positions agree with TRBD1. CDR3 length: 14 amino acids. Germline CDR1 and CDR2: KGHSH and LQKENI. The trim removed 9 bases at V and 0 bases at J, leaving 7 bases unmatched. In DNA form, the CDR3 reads TGTGCCAGAAATCCGGGACAGCTGAACACTGAAGCTTTCTTT. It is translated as CARNPGQLNTEAFF.

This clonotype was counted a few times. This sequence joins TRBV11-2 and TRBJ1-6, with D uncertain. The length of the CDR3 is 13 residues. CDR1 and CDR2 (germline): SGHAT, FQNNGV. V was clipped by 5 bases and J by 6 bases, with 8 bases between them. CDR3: CASSAGPNSPLHF. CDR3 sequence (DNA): TGTGCCAGCAGCGCTGGCCCTAATTCACCCCTCCACTTT.

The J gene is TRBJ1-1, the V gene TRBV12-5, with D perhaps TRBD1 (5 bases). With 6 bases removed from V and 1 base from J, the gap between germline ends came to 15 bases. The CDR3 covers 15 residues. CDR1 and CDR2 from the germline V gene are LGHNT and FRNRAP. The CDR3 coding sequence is TGTGCTAGTGGAACCTTCTTAGGGGAGAACACTGAAGCTTTCTTT. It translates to CASGTFLGENTEAFF.

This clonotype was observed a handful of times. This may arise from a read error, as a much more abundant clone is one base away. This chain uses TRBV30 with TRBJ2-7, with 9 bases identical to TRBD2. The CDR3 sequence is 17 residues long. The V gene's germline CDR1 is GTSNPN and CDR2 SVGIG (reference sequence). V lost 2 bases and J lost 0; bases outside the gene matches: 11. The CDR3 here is CAWSLSQTSGSSYEQYF. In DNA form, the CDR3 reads TGTGCCTGGAGTTTAAGCCAGACTAGCGGTAGCTCCTACGAGCAGTACTTC.